The present entry profiles one T cell receptor beta chain with its context. Its cognate antigen is unknown. The method was immunoSEQ multiplex PCR; TCRdb's version includes in-frame clones alone and lacks a portion of them. The data contain 50,000 or so clones, 75% to 90% of them singletons. The sample is drawn from a study of OX40 agonist ivuxolimab in advanced cancers. Study in general: Patients treated during dose escalation were battling hepatocellular carcinoma, melanoma, renal cell or head and neck cancer. Study-wide points: Dosing at 0.1 to 3.0 mg/kg was accompanied by clonal expansion of CD4+ and CD8+ blood T cells by week 6.

The V gene lost 1 base and the J gene lost 8 bases, with 12 bases spanning the gap. The CDR3 length is 14 residues. Germline V CDR1 and CDR2: SGHDT, YYEEEE. The timepoints at which blood was sampled were baseline, cycle 4 day 1, and cycle 7 day 1. The receptor was isolated from an adult with an advanced solid tumor such as melanoma, head and neck, liver or kidney cancer. The gene calls are TRBV5-6 and TRBJ1-4, with TRBD1 as a possible D gene (5 bases). The input for sequencing was CD4+ or CD8+ T cells sorted from blood, taken in a trial of the OX40 agonist ivuxolimab. The CDR3 protein is CASSLWGGREKLFF. CDR3 DNA: TGTGCCAGCAGCTTGTGGGGGGGACGCGAAAAACTGTTTTTT.